A single sample gave rise to the 31 T cell receptor beta chains below, sequenced in a study of CD8 T cells in ankylosing spondylitis. In TCRdb, the 5' RACE reads were re-called with MiXCR into one record per CDR3 protein. There are more than 110,000 distinct CDR3 sequences in the sample; 8% to 9% occur only once, and approximately 7% lies in the top ten. The sample comprised synovial fluid, either unsorted or a sorted T cell fraction (not recorded which). Receptors originate from a male donor with ankylosing spondylitis.

This clonotype was observed many times. The rearrangement uses TRBV7-2 and TRBJ2-7; D may be TRBD2 (6 bases). Looked up from germline, CDR1 is SGHTA and CDR2 is FQGNSA. This CDR3 is built from 12 residues. Trimming stripped 5 bases from V and 6 bases from J, with 11 bases between. CDR3 sequence: CASSPGGLEQYF. The CDR3 bases are TGTGCCAGCAGCCCCGGAGGGCTCGAGCAGTACTTC.

This clonotype has a count of ten or more. The V and J genes are TRBV18 and TRBJ2-7, with 7 bases lining up with TRBD2. The CDR3 contains 16 residues. Germline loops: CDR1 KGHSH, CDR2 LQKENI. The trim removed 2 bases at V and 3 bases at J, leaving 10 bases unmatched. CDR3 amino acids: CASSPMGLASGYEQYF. CDR3 in DNA: TGTGCCAGCTCACCAATGGGGTTGGCTAGCGGCTACGAGCAGTACTTC. The whole variable domain, remainder taken from reference TRBV18 and TRBJ2-7, is NAGVMQNPRHLVRRRGQEARLRCSPMKGHSHVYWYRQLPEEGLKFMVYLQKENIIDESGMPKERFSAEFPKEGPSILRIQQVVRGDSAAYFCASSPMGLASGYEQYFGPGTRLTVT.

The CDR3 DNA follows: TGCGCCAGTCGACTAGCGTTGGAGACCCAGTACTTC. It is translated as CASRLALETQYF. V and J are TRBV5-1 and TRBJ2-5; 8 bases fit TRBD2. With V trimmed by 8 bases and J by 5 bases, 5 bases remained unmatched. The germline gives CDR1 SGHRS, CDR2 YFSETQ. The CDR3 is 12 residues long.

This clonotype has ten or more counts. The chain has TRBV5-1 and TRBJ1-1; D uncertain. V was shortened by 0 bases and J by 0 bases, with 9 bases between the two germline ends. This CDR3 region has 15 residues. Germline-derived CDR1 and CDR2 are SGHRS and YFSETQ. CDR3 amino acids: CASSLDLNMNTEAFF. In nucleotides, the CDR3 is TGCGCCAGCAGCTTGGATCTGAACATGAACACTGAAGCTTTCTTT.

V gene TRBV27 combines with J gene TRBJ2-1; 9 nucleotides match TRBD1. CDR3 length: 17 amino acids. J gave up 5 bases and V 2 bases, and 10 bases lay outside the gene matches. CDR1 is MNHEY and CDR2 is SMNVEV in the germline V gene (reference sequence). Here the CDR3 DNA reads TGTGCCAGCAGTTTAGCTCAGGACAGGGGAATCAACAATGAGCAGTTCTTC. It codes for CASSLAQDRGINNEQFF.

This clonotype was recorded at least ten times. V and J are TRBV12-3 or TRBV12-4 and TRBJ1-2, with D possibly TRBD1 on 6 matching bases. The CDR3 has 13 amino acids. V was clipped by 6 bases and J by 3 bases, with 11 bases between them. The CDR3: CASSRPGDYGYTF. The CDR3 coding sequence is TGTGCCAGCAGCCGCCCAGGGGACTATGGCTACACCTTC.

The chain combines TRBV28 with TRBJ2-3; D gene ambiguous. Germline assignment: CDR1 MDHEN and CDR2 SYDVKM. Between the trimmed V and J ends, which lost 1 base and 6 bases, there was a span of 11 bases. The CDR3 extends over 14 amino acids. CDR3 DNA sequence: TGTGCCAGCAGTTTATCCGATTTTGGGGATACGCAGTATTTT. It translates to CASSLSDFGDTQYF.

This clonotype was seen many times. The rearrangement uses TRBV2 and TRBJ2-2, with no clear D. The CDR3 contains 11 residues. The germline V gene encodes CDR1 SNHLY and CDR2 FYNNEI. Trimming cost V 7 bases and J 12 bases, with 12 bases left between them. The DNA of the CDR3 is TGTGCCAGCACCGGAACGGCCAAGCTGTTTTTT. Amino acid sequence: CASTGTAKLFF.

Many counts were recorded for this clonotype. The rearrangement links TRBV5-1 to TRBJ1-2; D might be TRBD1 (5 bases). CDR3 length equals 15 residues. Germline-derived CDR1 and CDR2 are SGHRS and YFSETQ. Trimming took off 0 bases at V and 0 bases at J, with 9 bases between the two ends. CDR3 loop: CASSLAGGSNYGYTF. CDR3 DNA sequence: TGCGCCAGCAGCTTGGCCGGGGGTTCTAACTATGGCTACACCTTC.

This clonotype was seen many times. The chain combines TRBV4-2 with TRBJ1-4; D might be TRBD1 (5 bases). V dropped 2 bases and J dropped 2 bases, with 15 bases sitting between them. The CDR3 totals 17 residues. Germline assignment: CDR1 LGHNA and CDR2 YNFKEQ. The CDR3 protein is CASSQLQGGITNEKLFF. In DNA form, the CDR3 reads TGTGCCAGCAGCCAATTGCAGGGAGGGATCACTAATGAAAAACTGTTTTTT.

The genes are TRBV7-2 and TRBJ1-6, with D possibly matching TRBD1 (6 bases). The CDR3 length is 17 residues. Deletions cut 2 bases from V and 9 bases from J, with 20 bases between. The V gene's germline CDR1 is SGHTA and CDR2 FQGNSA. The CDR3 nucleotides are TGTGCCAGCAGCTTAAGGACGGGGGCCGTAGCGGTTTCACCCCTCCACTTT. This translates into CASSLRTGAVAVSPLHF.

This clonotype was picked up many times. The rearrangement joins TRBV27 to TRBJ1-2, with a weak D call TRBD1 (5 bases). The V gene's germline CDR1 is MNHEY and CDR2 SMNVEV (reference sequence). The length of the CDR3 is 15 residues. Deletions cut 5 bases from V and 4 bases from J, with 17 bases between. The CDR3 DNA follows: TGTGCCAGCAGTCCGCAGGGACGGCTACTCTATGGCTACACCTTC. Protein: CASSPQGRLLYGYTF.

The chain links TRBV3-1 to TRBJ1-3; unclear D gene. This CDR3 contains 15 residues. The V gene's germline CDR1 is LGHDT and CDR2 YNNKEL (reference sequence). The V end lost 0 bases, the J end lost 2 bases, and 8 bases lay between the germline ends. This chain's CDR3 is CASSQDISPGNTIYF. As DNA, the CDR3 is TGTGCCAGCAGCCAAGATATCTCACCTGGAAACACCATATATTTT.

The genes are TRBV6-5 and TRBJ2-7, with no clear D. The germline V gene encodes CDR1 MNHEY and CDR2 SVGAGI. This CDR3 is 13 amino acids long. V lost 4 bases and J lost 4, with 11 bases in between. As DNA, the CDR3 is TGTGCCAGCAGTTCCAAACGCCTTTACGAGCAGTACTTC. Residues: CASSSKRLYEQYF.

This clonotype was seen many times. The gene calls are TRBV11-2 and TRBJ1-1, with 7 bases matching TRBD1. Trimming at V came to 5 bases and at J to 7 bases, leaving 7 bases not matched to a gene. CDR3 length: 13 residues. CDR1 is SGHAT, CDR2 FQNNGV, per germline. CDR3 nucleotide sequence: TGTGCCAGCAGCCCGGAGGGGGCCAATGAAGCTTTCTTT. Translating gives CASSPEGANEAFF.

The chain joins TRBV20-1 to TRBJ1-6; D is ambiguous. Trimming shortened V by 5 bases and J by 7 bases, and 12 bases separated the two germline ends. CDR1 is DFQATT, CDR2 SNEGSKA, per germline (reference sequence). The CDR3 is made up of 13 amino acids. The CDR3 sequence: CSAGRLQNSPLHF. The CDR3 DNA reads TGCAGTGCTGGACGCCTACAGAATTCACCCCTCCACTTT.

The chain has TRBV5-6 and TRBJ2-7; the match to TRBD2 covers 7 bases. The CDR3 is made up of 14 amino acids. Trimming removed 3 bases from V and 2 bases from J; junction bases left unmatched: 5. Germline V gene sequence: CDR1 SGHDT, CDR2 YYEEEE. CDR3 sequence (DNA): TGTGCCAGCAGCTACGGACTAGTTCCCTACGAGCAGTACTTC. Translated, it gives CASSYGLVPYEQYF.

The chain employs TRBV29-1 and TRBJ2-1; TRBD2 might be the D (7 bases). The CDR3 loop spans 14 amino acids. CDR1 SQVTM and CDR2 ANQGSEA come from the germline V gene. Trimming took 3 bases from V and 7 from J, leaving 16 bases between them. The CDR3 is CSVEGGRGFNEQFF. The CDR3 nucleotides read TGCAGCGTTGAGGGGGGGCGGGGATTTAATGAGCAGTTCTTC.

This clonotype was detected ten times or more. The chain links TRBV28 to TRBJ1-2; TRBD1 matches at 7 bases. V lost 6 bases, J lost 8 bases, and 9 bases stayed unmatched. Germline CDR1 reads MDHEN; CDR2 reads SYDVKM. This CDR3 is built from 13 residues. CDR3 sequence: CASSRLTGWGYTF. For the CDR3, the DNA is TGTGCCAGCAGCCGACTGACAGGGTGGGGCTACACCTTC.

This clonotype was counted a few times. The junction shows a germline mismatch at one end, possibly a read error. This chain links TRBV7-7 with TRBJ2-1; 10 bases fit TRBD2. This CDR3 contains 17 residues. The germline V gene has CDR1 SSHAT and CDR2 FNYEAQ (reference sequence). As DNA, the CDR3 is TGTGCTAGCAGCCCCGTACTCTCTAGCGGGGGCTACAATGAGCAGTTCTTC. Protein: CASSPVLSSGGYNEQFF.

Many counts were recorded for this clonotype. The V call is TRBV2, the J call TRBJ2-5; 9 bases align to TRBD1. The CDR3 totals 15 residues. Germline-derived CDR1 and CDR2 are SNHLY and FYNNEI. Trimming took 6 bases from V and 0 from J; bases not matched to a gene: 5. This CDR3 reads CASRLTGGYQETQYF. DNA for the CDR3: TGTGCCAGCAGGCTGACAGGGGGGTACCAAGAGACCCAGTACTTC.

This clonotype showed up many times. The chain has TRBV20-1 and TRBJ2-3; TRBD2 agrees at 8 bases. The length of the CDR3 is 15 residues. Germline lookup yields CDR1 DFQATT and CDR2 SNEGSKA (reference sequence). After removal of 2 bases from V and 2 bases from J, the junction contained 6 bases not matched to a gene. CDR3 amino acids: CSARPAGDVTDTQYF. The CDR3 DNA is TGCAGTGCTAGACCAGCGGGAGATGTCACAGATACGCAGTATTTT.

This clonotype turned up a few times. The chain carries TRBV6-1 and TRBJ1-6; 8 bases fit TRBD1. V shed 6 bases, J shed 7 bases, and the junction held 11 bases outside the gene matches. Germline CDR1 reads MNHNS; CDR2 reads SASEGT. The CDR3 extends over 16 amino acids. The CDR3 DNA is TGTGCCAGCAGCCATCTAAGGACAGGGCTAAATTCACCCCTCCACTTT. It specifies CASSHLRTGLNSPLHF.

This clonotype was picked up a small number of times. The rearrangement joins TRBV20-1 to TRBJ2-3; the D call may be TRBD1 or TRBD2 (5 bases each). The CDR3 covers 13 residues. V gave up 4 bases and J gave up 5 bases, with 13 bases separating them. In germline, CDR1 is DFQATT, CDR2 SNEGSKA (reference sequence). In DNA form, the CDR3 reads TGCAGTGCTAAGTTCTGGGGGAGAGATACGCAGTATTTT. Translating it yields CSAKFWGRDTQYF.

This clonotype was counted at least ten times. V is TRBV20-1 and J is TRBJ1-1; possible D gene TRBD1, 6 bases. There are 13 residues in the CDR3. V was trimmed by 5 bases and J by 1 base, leaving 11 bases between them. The germline V gene has CDR1 DFQATT and CDR2 SNEGSKA (reference sequence). As DNA, the CDR3 is TGCAGTGCTCTCGGGACACCGAACACTGAAGCTTTCTTT. This translates into CSALGTPNTEAFF.

The sample holds many counts of this clonotype. This rearrangement joins TRBV2 to TRBJ2-5, with 10 nucleotides matching TRBD2. There are 18 residues in the CDR3. V gave up 10 bases and J gave up 1 base; unmatched junction bases: 18. The germline gives CDR1 SNHLY, CDR2 FYNNEI. DNA of the CDR3: TGTGCCAACCAGGGGAGGACTAGCGGAATTACTTTCCAAGAGACCCAGTACTTC. Translation gives CANQGRTSGITFQETQYF. The variable domain in full, completed from reference TRBV2 and TRBJ2-5, reads EPEVTQTPSHQVTQMGQEVILRCVPISNHLYFYWYRQILGQKVEFLVSFYNNEISEKSEIFDDQFSVERPDGSNFTLKIRSTKLEDSAMYFCANQGRTSGITFQETQYFGPGTRLLVL.

This clonotype was observed many times. The chain recombines TRBV4-1 with TRBJ2-1; 7 bases are shared with TRBD2. Germline lookup yields CDR1 MGHRA and CDR2 YSYEKL. This CDR3 spans 15 amino acids. J gave up 5 bases and V 5 bases, and 9 bases lay outside the gene matches. In DNA, the CDR3 is TGCGCCAGCAGCTCAACCAGGACTAGTAACAATGAGCAGTTCTTC. This gives the protein CASSSTRTSNNEQFF.

Many counts were recorded for this clonotype. The CDR3 is CASRWGRDTEAFF. The CDR3 DNA follows: TGTGCCAGCAGATGGGGGAGGGACACTGAAGCTTTCTTT. V is TRBV6-1 and J is TRBJ1-1; D may be TRBD1 (5 bases). CDR3 length: 13 residues. CDR1 is MNHNS and CDR2 is SASEGT in the germline V gene. Trimming took 6 bases from V and 3 from J, leaving 11 bases between them.

This clonotype has a handful of counts. This chain joins TRBV12-3 or TRBV12-4 and TRBJ1-5; D call uncertain. V was pared by 5 bases and J by 3 bases, with 8 bases between. The CDR3 runs to 13 residues. CDR3: CASSSGYNQPQHF. CDR3 sequence (DNA): TGTGCCAGCAGTAGTGGGTACAATCAGCCCCAGCATTTT.

This clonotype has ten or more counts. This rearrangement joins TRBV6-1 to TRBJ2-1; 8 bases line up with TRBD2. The CDR3 totals 14 residues. V gave up 8 bases and J gave up 4 bases; unmatched junction bases: 7. The germline V gene encodes CDR1 MNHNS and CDR2 SASEGT. The CDR3, as DNA: TGTGCCAGCGCCGGCCAGCGGGGGTACAATGAGCAGTTCTTC. It specifies CASAGQRGYNEQFF.

This clonotype was counted ten times or more. The V and J genes are TRBV27 and TRBJ2-7; D unclear. Trimming shortened V by 6 bases and J by 7 bases, and 10 bases separated the two germline ends. CDR3 length equals 11 residues. Germline V gives CDR1 MNHEY, CDR2 SMNVEV (reference sequence). The CDR3 sequence: CASSRNQEQYF. CDR3 nucleotide sequence: TGTGCCAGCAGCCGAAATCAAGAGCAGTACTTC.